What follows are 21 T cell receptor beta chains derived from one specimen sequenced in a study of T-cell reconstitution after alpha-beta-depleted transplantation in children. This sample's TCRbeta library carried unique molecular identifier barcodes. Using its own MiXCR run on the PCR reads, TCRdb lists one record per CDR3 protein. This table holds around 670,000 distinct CDR3 sequences, less than 15% found once. This material consisted of PBMCs, taken before TCRalphabeta/CD19-depleted stem cell transplant. These receptors all come from a girl aged 2-10 years with congenital amegakaryocytic thrombocytopenia, due to receive a stem cell transplant.

This clonotype has at least ten counts. V gene TRBV5-6 combines with J gene TRBJ2-3, with 9 bases identical to TRBD1. J lost 0 bases, V lost 2 bases, and 16 bases had no gene match. Germline V CDR1 and CDR2: SGHDT, YYEEEE. This CDR3 spans 20 amino acids. The CDR3 sequence: CASSFKPGQGSWASTDTQYF. DNA of the CDR3: TGTGCCAGCAGCTTCAAACCGGGACAGGGATCTTGGGCTAGCACAGATACGCAGTATTTT.

In its sample, this clonotype was seen many times. The chain employs TRBV15 and TRBJ1-2; 8 bases map to TRBD1. This CDR3 is 16 amino acids long. V trimming: 3 bases; J trimming: 1 base; junction bases outside the gene matches: 7. Germline values: CDR1 LNHNV, CDR2 YYDKDF (reference sequence). CDR3 bases: TGTGCCACCAGCAGGGCGGGGACAGGTGGTAACTATGGCTACACCTTC. This sequence encodes CATSRAGTGGNYGYTF.

This clonotype was observed many times. This chain links TRBV12-3 or TRBV12-4 with TRBJ1-5; D perhaps matches TRBD1 (6 bases). Trimming cost V 6 bases and J 4 bases, with 10 bases left between them. CDR3 length equals 13 residues. CDR3 loop: CASSTGLNQPQHF. The CDR3, as DNA: TGTGCCAGCAGCACAGGGTTGAATCAGCCCCAGCATTTT.

This clonotype has ten or more counts. This chain uses TRBV5-1 with TRBJ1-1; D is unresolved. The CDR3 sequence is 16 residues long. Germline V gene lookup returns CDR1 SGHRS and CDR2 YFSETQ. V was pared by 0 bases and J by 0 bases, with 12 bases between. Here the CDR3 DNA reads TGCGCCAGCAGCTTGGAATCGTGGGTTGTGAACACTGAAGCTTTCTTT. As protein: CASSLESWVVNTEAFF.

There are many counts of this clonotype. V is TRBV12-3 or TRBV12-4 and J is TRBJ2-1; 8 positions match TRBD2. CDR3 length: 15 amino acids. V shed 5 bases, J shed 4 bases, and the junction held 7 bases outside the gene matches. CDR3 DNA sequence: TGTGCCAGCAGTCGAAGCGGGAGTCTATACAATGAGCAGTTCTTC. Residues: CASSRSGSLYNEQFF.

This clonotype was seen repeatedly, ten times or more. V gene TRBV20-1 combines with J gene TRBJ1-1; D is unclear. CDR3 length equals 15 residues. CDR1 is DFQATT, CDR2 SNEGSKA, per germline (reference sequence). V was cut by 0 bases and J by 0 bases, with 11 bases left in between. CDR3 bases: TGCAGTGCTAGAGATCCTCCAGGTTTGAACACTGAAGCTTTCTTT. This codes for CSARDPPGLNTEAFF.

The chain combines TRBV5-1 with TRBJ2-1; a possible D gene is TRBD2 (6 bases). Germline V lookup: CDR1 SGHRS, CDR2 YFSETQ. The CDR3 is made up of 16 amino acids. V was clipped by 5 bases and J by 4 bases, with 19 bases between them. The chain's CDR3 is CASRINGGRTYNEQFF. CDR3 sequence (DNA): TGCGCCAGCAGAATAAACGGAGGGAGAACTTACAATGAGCAGTTCTTC.

The table lists this clonotype with many counts. The chain uses TRBV30 and TRBJ2-7; unclear D gene. This CDR3 comprises 13 residues. V lost 0 bases and J 6 bases, leaving 12 bases between the germline ends. Germline CDR1 is GTSNPN and CDR2 is SVGIG (reference sequence). CDR3 sequence reads: CAWSVGDLGEQYF. The CDR3 nucleotides are TGTGCCTGGAGTGTAGGAGACCTCGGCGAGCAGTACTTC.

Worth noting for this clonotype: One base away lies a much larger clone, so this may be a sequencing read error. This rearrangement joins TRBV29-1 to TRBJ2-3; tentatively, D is TRBD1 (5 bases). V dropped 4 bases and J dropped 6 bases, with 11 bases sitting between them. The CDR3 spans 12 residues. Germline V gene data show CDR1 as SQVTM and CDR2 as ANQGSEA. CDR3 in DNA: TGCAGCGTTGTACAGGCAGGGGATACGCAGTATTTT. It encodes CSVVQAGDTQYF.

This clonotype was seen ten or more times. This chain connects TRBV6-2 or TRBV6-3 to TRBJ2-1, with 7 bases identical to TRBD1. Germline CDR1 is MNHEY and CDR2 is SVGEGT. The V and J ends lost 5 bases and 6 bases, in that order; junction bases with no gene match: 7. The CDR3 runs to 14 residues. The CDR3 spells CASSQTGKRNEQFF. In nucleotides, the CDR3 is TGTGCCAGCAGTCAGACAGGGAAGCGCAATGAGCAGTTCTTC.

This clonotype was seen ten or more times. The chain is built from TRBV12-3 or TRBV12-4 and TRBJ2-5; possible D gene TRBD2, 6 bases. This CDR3 region has 15 residues. V was shortened by 6 bases and J by 2 bases, with 16 bases between the two germline ends. CDR3 sequence reads: CASSPGLPKQETQYF. The CDR3 DNA follows: TGTGCCAGCAGCCCTGGACTACCCAAGCAAGAGACCCAGTACTTC.

The chain is built from TRBV11-2 and TRBJ2-1; 7 bases match TRBD2. V shed 4 bases, J shed 7 bases, and the junction held 16 bases outside the gene matches. In germline, CDR1 is SGHAT, CDR2 FQNNGV. CDR3 length: 17 amino acids. CDR3 coding DNA: TGTGCCAGCAGCTCATTAGCGGGCCGAACCCTGGGGAATGAGCAGTTCTTC. This codes for CASSSLAGRTLGNEQFF.

This clonotype was recorded a few times. The gene calls are TRBV20-1 and TRBJ2-3, with D maybe TRBD2 (5 bases). V lost 3 bases and J 0 bases, leaving 13 bases between the germline ends. Germline CDR1 DFQATT, CDR2 SNEGSKA (reference sequence). The CDR3 has 15 amino acids. The CDR3 loop reads CSASDLAASTDTQYF. In DNA form, the CDR3 reads TGCAGTGCTAGCGATCTAGCTGCTAGCACAGATACGCAGTATTTT.

This chain uses TRBV7-9 with TRBJ1-5; D remains ambiguous. V dropped 0 bases and J dropped 14 bases, with 14 bases sitting between them. The CDR3 has 13 amino acids. Germline CDR1 reads SEHNR; CDR2 reads FQNEAQ (reference sequence). CDR3 loop: CASSLAVGYQKHF. The CDR3 nucleotides read TGTGCCAGCAGCTTAGCGGTCGGGTACCAAAAGCATTTT.

The chain links TRBV21-1 to TRBJ1-5; the table's TRBD1 call for D was not verified on the DNA. TRBV21-1 is a pseudogene. The CDR3 length is 15 residues. CDR3 amino acids: CASSKRGTGWQPQHF. The DNA for the CDR3 is TGTGCCAGCAGCAAAAGGGGGACAGGGTGGCAGCCCCAGCATTTT.

In the case of this clonotype: This could be a read error, since a much larger clone is one nucleotide away. The CDR3: CASSFVGQGVDTQCF. In DNA, the CDR3 is TGTGCCAGCAGCTTTGTTGGACAGGGGGTAGATACGCAGTGTTTT. The gene calls are TRBV5-6 and TRBJ2-3, with TRBD1 identical over 10 bases. Germline assignment: CDR1 SGHDT and CDR2 YYEEEE. CDR3 length equals 15 residues.

This clonotype was counted between two and nine times. The gene calls are TRBV24-1 and TRBJ2-1; no reliable D call. V gave up 4 bases and J gave up 9 bases, with 12 bases separating them. Germline V gives CDR1 KGHDR, CDR2 SFDVKD. This CDR3 has 13 amino acids. In DNA, the CDR3 is TGTGCCACCAGTGACCCCCCGTGGGGTGAGCAGTTCTTC. Translated: CATSDPPWGEQFF.

In this sample, this clonotype turned up a few times. CDR3 coding DNA: TGCAGTGCCCAGCGCGGGTCCCTGAGCTCCTACAATGAGCAGTTCTTC. Protein: CSAQRGSLSSYNEQFF. V and J are TRBV20-1 and TRBJ2-1, with D possibly matching TRBD2 (5 bases). In germline, CDR1 is DFQATT, CDR2 SNEGSKA (reference sequence). V lost 6 bases and J 0 bases, leaving 18 bases between the germline ends. The length of the CDR3 is 16 residues.

This clonotype was counted only a few times. The chain joins TRBV5-1 to TRBJ2-3; weak D call: TRBD1 (6 bases). The CDR3 spans 12 residues. Germline assignment: CDR1 SGHRS and CDR2 YFSETQ. The ends were cut back, 7 bases at V and 10 bases at J, with 16 bases in the middle. The CDR3 sequence is CASAFYAGAQYF. CDR3 in DNA: TGCGCCAGCGCCTTTTATGCAGGGGCGCAGTATTTT.

This clonotype was picked up many times. The V gene is TRBV5-1, the J gene TRBJ2-2; D gene ambiguous. Deletions cut 0 bases from V and 0 bases from J, with 6 bases between. The germline CDR1 and CDR2 sequences are SGHRS and YFSETQ. CDR3 length: 15 residues. CDR3 nucleotides: TGCGCCAGCAGCTTGGATGCCGCGAACACCGGGGAGCTGTTTTTT. Protein product: CASSLDAANTGELFF.

The rearrangement links TRBV20-1 to TRBJ1-2, with D hard to call. Between the trimmed V and J ends, which lost 4 bases and 8 bases, there was a span of 14 bases. This CDR3 has 12 residues. CDR1 DFQATT and CDR2 SNEGSKA come from the germline V gene (reference sequence). DNA of the CDR3: TGCAGTGCTACCAGTCGTCGAGGGGGCTACACCTTC. This encodes CSATSRRGGYTF.